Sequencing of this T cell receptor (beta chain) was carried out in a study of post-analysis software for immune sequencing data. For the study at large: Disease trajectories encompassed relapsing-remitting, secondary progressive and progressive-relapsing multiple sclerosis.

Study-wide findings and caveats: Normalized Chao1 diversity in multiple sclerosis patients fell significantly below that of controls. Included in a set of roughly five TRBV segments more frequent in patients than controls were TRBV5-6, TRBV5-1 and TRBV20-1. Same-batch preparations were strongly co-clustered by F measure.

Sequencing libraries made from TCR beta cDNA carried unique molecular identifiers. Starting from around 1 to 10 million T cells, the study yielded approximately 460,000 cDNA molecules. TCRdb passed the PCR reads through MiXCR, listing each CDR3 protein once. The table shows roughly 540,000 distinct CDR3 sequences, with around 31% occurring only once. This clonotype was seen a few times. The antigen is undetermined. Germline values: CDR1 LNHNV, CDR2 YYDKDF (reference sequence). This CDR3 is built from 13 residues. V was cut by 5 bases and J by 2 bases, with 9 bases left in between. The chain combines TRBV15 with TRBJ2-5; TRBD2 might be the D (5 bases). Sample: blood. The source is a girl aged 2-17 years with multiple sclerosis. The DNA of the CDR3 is TGTGCCACCAGCCGGACTCTACAAGAGACCCAGTACTTC. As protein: CATSRTLQETQYF.